A single sample is the source of the 9 T cell receptor beta chains below, sequenced in a study of blood T cell repertoires in COVID-19. The protocol was immunoSEQ multiplex PCR, while the TCRdb copy is restricted to in-frame clones and leaves out a portion. The sample lists approximately 94,000 clones; almost 90% were seen once. The sequenced material came from peripheral blood. The receptors were gathered from a human donor in a cohort sampled during active COVID-19.

This chain uses TRBV29-1 with TRBJ1-4; 10 bases are a match to TRBD1. Germline CDR1 and CDR2: SQVTM and ANQGSEA. With 6 bases clipped from V and 1 base from J, the junction kept 5 bases outside the gene matches. The CDR3 loop spans 15 amino acids. The CDR3 sequence: CSVGRDRGTNEKLFF. The DNA for the CDR3 is TGCAGCGTGGGACGGGACAGGGGAACTAATGAAAAACTGTTTTTT.

This chain links TRBV18 with TRBJ2-3; TRBD2 aligns across 9 bases. The V segment lost 4 bases and the J segment 4 bases; nucleotides outside the gene matches: 9. The germline CDR1 and CDR2 sequences are KGHSH and LQKENI. The CDR3 consists of 16 residues. CDR3 amino acids: CASSLFDSGSADTQYF. The CDR3 DNA reads as TGTGCCAGCTCACTGTTTGATAGCGGGAGCGCAGATACGCAGTATTTT.

This rearrangement joins TRBV4-1 to TRBJ1-1; the match to TRBD1 covers 7 bases. The CDR3 has 16 residues. In germline, CDR1 is MGHRA, CDR2 YSYEKL. The V and J ends lost 3 bases and 1 base, in that order; junction bases with no gene match: 8. CDR3 residues: CASSHNYRGGNTEAFF. In nucleotides, the CDR3 is TGCGCCAGCAGCCATAACTACAGGGGAGGGAACACTGAAGCTTTCTTT.

The chain joins TRBV6-2 or TRBV6-3 to TRBJ2-1; 12 nucleotides match TRBD2. V shed 4 bases and J 9 bases; nucleotides not matched to a gene: 10. CDR3 size: 16 residues. The V gene's germline CDR1 is MNHEY and CDR2 SVGEGT. The CDR3 loop is CASSSRTSGRIGEQFF. The CDR3 coding sequence is TGTGCCAGCAGTTCACGAACTAGCGGGAGGATCGGTGAGCAGTTCTTC.

The rearrangement uses TRBV7-9 and TRBJ2-3, with 11 bases aligning to TRBD2. The CDR3 contains 18 residues. V lost 5 bases to trimming and J lost 4 bases; unmatched junction nucleotides: 14. CDR1 SEHNR and CDR2 FQNEAQ come from the germline V gene (reference sequence). The CDR3 loop reads CASSPPFRTSGSPDTQYF. CDR3 DNA sequence: TGTGCCAGCAGCCCTCCGTTCCGTACTAGCGGGAGCCCAGATACGCAGTATTTT. The full variable domain, its missing parts supplied by reference TRBV7-9 and TRBJ2-3, is DTGVSQNPRHKITKRGQNVTFRCDPISEHNRLYWYRQTLGQGPEFLTYFQNEAQLEKSRLLSDRFSAERPKGSFSTLEIQRTEQGDSAMYLCASSPPFRTSGSPDTQYFGPGTRLTVL.

The chain combines TRBV7-9 with TRBJ2-5, with 13 nucleotides matching TRBD2. This CDR3 spans 16 amino acids. With 5 bases clipped from V and 5 bases from J, the junction kept 8 bases outside the gene matches. Germline CDR1 and CDR2: SEHNR and FQNEAQ (reference sequence). This chain's CDR3 is CASSPTSGRWGETQYF. CDR3 in DNA: TGTGCCAGCAGCCCGACTAGCGGGAGGTGGGGGGAGACCCAGTACTTC.

The CDR3 DNA reads TGTGCCAGAGGGGGGGCAGACCCGACCTACGAGCAGTACTTC. Translation gives CARGGADPTYEQYF. The V call is TRBV19, the J call TRBJ2-7; possible D gene TRBD2, 7 bases. The CDR3 sequence is 14 residues long. The V end lost 9 bases, the J end lost 2 bases, and 17 bases lay between the germline ends. Germline-derived CDR1 and CDR2 are LNHDA and SQIVND (reference sequence).

On this clone itself: Additional DNA sequences in this sample encode the identical CDR3. V usage is TRBV7-2 and J usage is TRBJ2-3; a possible D gene is TRBD2 (6 bases). V was clipped by 1 base and J by 2 bases, with 16 bases between them. CDR1 is SGHTA and CDR2 is FQGNSA in the germline V gene. This CDR3 has 17 residues. As DNA, the CDR3 is TGTGCCAGCAGCTTAGGTCTTACGTCGGGACTCACAGATACGCAGTATTTT. It encodes CASSLGLTSGLTDTQYF.

The chain has TRBV5-6 and TRBJ2-1, with 8 nucleotides matching TRBD2. The CDR3 has 17 amino acids. V lost 4 bases and J lost 3; bases outside the gene matches: 12. Germline V CDR1 and CDR2: SGHDT, YYEEEE. The CDR3 nucleotides are TGTGCCAGCAGCACCCGCCCCGGGCTAGCGGGCTACAATGAGCAGTTCTTC. Amino acid sequence: CASSTRPGLAGYNEQFF.